This T cell receptor (beta chain) was observed in a study of T-cell memory formation after mild COVID-19. The J segment lost 7 bases and the V segment lost 5 bases, leaving 16 bases of the junction unmatched. This CDR3 is built from 16 residues. CDR1 SEHNR and CDR2 FQNEAQ come from the germline V gene (reference sequence). Study-level findings and limits: Clones contracting across day 15 to 85 had a balanced CD4/CD8 profile; later expanding clones leaned CD4+. There were some responding clones in pre-infection memory, which suggested that cross-reactive memory had joined.

TCRdb passed the 5' RACE reads through MiXCR, listing each CDR3 protein once. This sample has some 440,000 distinct CDR3 sequences; roughly 23% occur once, and the top ten carry under 15%. This clonotype has more than one count but fewer than ten. The antigen remains unidentified. The chain joins TRBV7-9 to TRBJ1-1, with 7 bases identical to TRBD1. The source of this sequence is an adult woman who had mild COVID-19 (a few samples of this study predate the infection). Cell type and time point are not known. Sequencing was performed on PBMCs or a T cell subset sorted from them (not recorded which). The CDR3 nucleotides are TGTGCCAGCAGCCCCGGCGCCGGGACAGCCCCGGTTGAAGCTTTCTTT. It is translated as CASSPGAGTAPVEAFF.